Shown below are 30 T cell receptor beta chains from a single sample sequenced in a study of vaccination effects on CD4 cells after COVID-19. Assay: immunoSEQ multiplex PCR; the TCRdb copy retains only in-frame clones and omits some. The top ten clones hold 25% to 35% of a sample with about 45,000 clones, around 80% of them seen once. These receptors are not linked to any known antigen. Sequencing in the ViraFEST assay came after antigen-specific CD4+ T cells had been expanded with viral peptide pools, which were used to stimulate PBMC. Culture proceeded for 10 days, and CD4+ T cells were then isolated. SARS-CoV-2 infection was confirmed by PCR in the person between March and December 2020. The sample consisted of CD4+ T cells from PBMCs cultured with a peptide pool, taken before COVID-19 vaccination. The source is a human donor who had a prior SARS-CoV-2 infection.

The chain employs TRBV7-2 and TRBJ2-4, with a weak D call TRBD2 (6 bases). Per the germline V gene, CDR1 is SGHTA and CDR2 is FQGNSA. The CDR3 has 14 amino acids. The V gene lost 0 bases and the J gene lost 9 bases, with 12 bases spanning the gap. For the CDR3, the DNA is TGTGCCAGCAGCTTAGCAATGGGAGGTGGCATTCAGTACTTC. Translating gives CASSLAMGGGIQYF.

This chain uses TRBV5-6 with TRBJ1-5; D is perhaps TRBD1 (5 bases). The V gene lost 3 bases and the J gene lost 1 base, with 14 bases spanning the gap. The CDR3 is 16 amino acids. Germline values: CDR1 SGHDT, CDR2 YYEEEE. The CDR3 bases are TGTGCCAGCAGCTCACCGGAACGGGGGAGCAATCAGCCCCAGCATTTT. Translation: CASSSPERGSNQPQHF.

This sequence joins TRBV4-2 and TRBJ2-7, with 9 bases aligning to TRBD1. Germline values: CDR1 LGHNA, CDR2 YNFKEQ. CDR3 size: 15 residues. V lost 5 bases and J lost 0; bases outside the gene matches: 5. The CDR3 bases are TGTGCCAGCAGCACCCGGACAGGGGACTCCTACGAGCAGTACTTC. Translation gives CASSTRTGDSYEQYF.

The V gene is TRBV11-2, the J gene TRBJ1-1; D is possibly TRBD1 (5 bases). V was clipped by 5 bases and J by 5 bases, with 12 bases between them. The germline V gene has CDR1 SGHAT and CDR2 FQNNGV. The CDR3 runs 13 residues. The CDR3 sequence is CASSPRGGTEAFF. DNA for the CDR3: TGTGCCAGCAGCCCTCGTGGGGGGACTGAAGCTTTCTTT.

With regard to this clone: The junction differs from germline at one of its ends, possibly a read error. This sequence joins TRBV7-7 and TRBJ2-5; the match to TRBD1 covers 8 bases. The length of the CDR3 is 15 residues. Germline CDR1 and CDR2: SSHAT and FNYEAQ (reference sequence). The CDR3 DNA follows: TGTGCTAGCAGCCTGCTCGGGACAGGACAAGAGACCCAGTACTTC. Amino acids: CASSLLGTGQETQYF.

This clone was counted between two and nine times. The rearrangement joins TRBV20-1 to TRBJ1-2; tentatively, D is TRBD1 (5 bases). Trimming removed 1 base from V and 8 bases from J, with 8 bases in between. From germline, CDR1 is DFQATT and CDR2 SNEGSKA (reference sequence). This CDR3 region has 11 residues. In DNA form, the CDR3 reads TGCAGTGCTAGAGGGGGCTGGGGCTACACCTTC. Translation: CSARGGWGYTF.

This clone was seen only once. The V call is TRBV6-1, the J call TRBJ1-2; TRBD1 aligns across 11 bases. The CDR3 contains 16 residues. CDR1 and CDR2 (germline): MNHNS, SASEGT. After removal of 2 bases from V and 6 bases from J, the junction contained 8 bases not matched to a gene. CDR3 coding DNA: TGTGCCAGCAGTGAACTAGGGGGGACAGGGGGAGATGGCTACACCTTC. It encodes CASSELGGTGGDGYTF.

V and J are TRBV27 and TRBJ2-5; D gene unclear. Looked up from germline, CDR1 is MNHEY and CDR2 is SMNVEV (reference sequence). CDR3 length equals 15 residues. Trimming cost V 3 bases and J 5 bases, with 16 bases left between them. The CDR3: CASSLRPLEEETQYF. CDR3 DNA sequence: TGTGCCAGCAGTTTGCGCCCCTTAGAGGAGGAGACCCAGTACTTC.

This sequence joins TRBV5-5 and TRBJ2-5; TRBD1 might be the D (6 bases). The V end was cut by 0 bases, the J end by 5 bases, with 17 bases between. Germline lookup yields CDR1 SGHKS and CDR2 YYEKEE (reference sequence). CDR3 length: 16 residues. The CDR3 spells CASSLAPTRGTETQYF. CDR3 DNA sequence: TGTGCCAGCAGCTTGGCCCCGACCAGGGGAACGGAGACCCAGTACTTC.

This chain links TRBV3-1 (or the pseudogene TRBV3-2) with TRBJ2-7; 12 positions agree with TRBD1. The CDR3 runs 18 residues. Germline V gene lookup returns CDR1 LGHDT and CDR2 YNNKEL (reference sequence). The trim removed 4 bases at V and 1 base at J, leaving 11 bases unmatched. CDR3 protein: CASSRDRGQIGSSYEQYF. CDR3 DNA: TGTGCCAGCAGCCGGGACAGGGGGCAAATCGGGTCGTCCTACGAGCAGTACTTC.

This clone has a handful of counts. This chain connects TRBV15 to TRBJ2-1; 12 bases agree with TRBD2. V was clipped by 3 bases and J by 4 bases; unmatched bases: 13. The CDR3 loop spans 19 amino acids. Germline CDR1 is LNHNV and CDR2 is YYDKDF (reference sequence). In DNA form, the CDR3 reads TGTGCCACCAGCAGGAGGACTAGCGGGGCCAACCCCCAGTACAATGAGCAGTTCTTC. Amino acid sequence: CATSRRTSGANPQYNEQFF.

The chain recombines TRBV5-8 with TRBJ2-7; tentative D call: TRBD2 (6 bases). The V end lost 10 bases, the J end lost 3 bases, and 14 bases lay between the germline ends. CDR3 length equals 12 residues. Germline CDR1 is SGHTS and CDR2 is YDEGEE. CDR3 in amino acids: CAGSGTFYEQYF. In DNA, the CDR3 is TGTGCCGGTAGCGGCACCTTCTACGAGCAGTACTTC.

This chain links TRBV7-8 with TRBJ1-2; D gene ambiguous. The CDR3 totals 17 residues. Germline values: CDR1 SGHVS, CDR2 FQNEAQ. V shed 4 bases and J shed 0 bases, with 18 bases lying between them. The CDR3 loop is CASSSHPVGKANYGYTF. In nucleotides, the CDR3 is TGTGCCAGCAGCTCACACCCGGTCGGGAAAGCTAACTATGGCTACACCTTC.

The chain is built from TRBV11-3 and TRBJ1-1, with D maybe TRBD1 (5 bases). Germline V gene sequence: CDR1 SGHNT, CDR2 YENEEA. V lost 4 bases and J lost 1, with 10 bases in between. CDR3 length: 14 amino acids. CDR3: CASSWGRANTEAFF. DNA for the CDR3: TGTGCCAGCAGCTGGGGCAGAGCGAACACTGAAGCTTTCTTT.

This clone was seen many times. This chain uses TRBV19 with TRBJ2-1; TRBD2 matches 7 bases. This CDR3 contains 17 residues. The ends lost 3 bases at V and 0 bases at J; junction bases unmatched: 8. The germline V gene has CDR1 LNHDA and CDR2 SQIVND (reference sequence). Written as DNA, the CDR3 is TGTGCCAGTAGTATCTTGGTTGGCGGGGGCTCCTACAATGAGCAGTTCTTC. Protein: CASSILVGGGSYNEQFF.

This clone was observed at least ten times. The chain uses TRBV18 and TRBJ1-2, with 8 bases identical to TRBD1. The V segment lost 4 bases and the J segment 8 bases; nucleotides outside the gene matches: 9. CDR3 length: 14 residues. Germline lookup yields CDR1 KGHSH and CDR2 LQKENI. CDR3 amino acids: CASSLQDRVEGYTF. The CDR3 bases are TGTGCCAGCTCACTACAGGACAGGGTAGAAGGCTACACCTTC.

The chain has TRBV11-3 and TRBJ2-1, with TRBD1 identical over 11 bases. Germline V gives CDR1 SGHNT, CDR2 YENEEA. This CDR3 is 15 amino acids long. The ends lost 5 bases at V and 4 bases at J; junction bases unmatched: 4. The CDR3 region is CASSIGQGAYNEQFF. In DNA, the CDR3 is TGTGCCAGCAGCATTGGACAGGGGGCTTACAATGAGCAGTTCTTC. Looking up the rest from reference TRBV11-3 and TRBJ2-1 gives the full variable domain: EAGVVQSPRYKIIEKKQPVAFWCNPISGHNTLYWYLQNLGQGPELLIRYENEEAVDDSQLPKDRFSAERLKGVDSTLKIQPAELGDSAVYLCASSIGQGAYNEQFFGPGTRLTVL.

The CDR3 loop is CASSQGTSSTYNEQFF. For the CDR3, the DNA is TGTGCCAGCAGCCAGGGGACTTCCAGCACCTACAATGAGCAGTTCTTC. The chain employs TRBV14 and TRBJ2-1; D possibly corresponds to TRBD2 (6 bases). CDR1 is SGHDN and CDR2 is FVKESK in the germline V gene. The CDR3 is 16 residues long. V lost 3 bases and J 2 bases, leaving 14 bases between the germline ends. The full variable domain, in which reference TRBV14 and TRBJ2-1 provide the parts outside the CDR3, is EAGVTQFPSHSVIEKGQTVTLRCDPISGHDNLYWYRRVMGKEIKFLLHFVKESKQDESGMPNNRFLAERTGGTYSTLKVQPAELEDSGVYFCASSQGTSSTYNEQFFGPGTRLTVL.

The CDR3 region is CASSLDRGTEAFF. CDR3 DNA sequence: TGTGCCAGCAGCCTTGACAGGGGGACTGAAGCTTTCTTT. J is TRBJ1-1 and V is TRBV5-6; 9 bases line up with TRBD1. The CDR3 spans 13 residues. Unmatched junction bases numbered 3, after V lost 4 bases and J lost 5 bases. Germline CDR1 is SGHDT and CDR2 is YYEEEE.

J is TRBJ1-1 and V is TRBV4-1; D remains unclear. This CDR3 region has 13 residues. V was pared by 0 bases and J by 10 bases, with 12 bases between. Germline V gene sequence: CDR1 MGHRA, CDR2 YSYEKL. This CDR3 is CASSQDLVFRAFF. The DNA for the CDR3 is TGCGCCAGCAGCCAAGATCTTGTCTTCCGAGCTTTCTTT.

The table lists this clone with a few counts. The chain's CDR3 is CASSADYEQYF. The CDR3 DNA reads as TGTGCCAGCTCAGCAGACTACGAGCAGTACTTC. This sequence joins TRBV18 and TRBJ2-7; D is unclear. V was trimmed by 5 bases and J by 3 bases, leaving 5 bases between them. Per the germline V gene, CDR1 is KGHSH and CDR2 is LQKENI. The length of the CDR3 is 11 residues. The full variable domain, its missing parts supplied by reference TRBV18 and TRBJ2-7, is NAGVMQNPRHLVRRRGQEARLRCSPMKGHSHVYWYRQLPEEGLKFMVYLQKENIIDESGMPKERFSAEFPKEGPSILRIQQVVRGDSAAYFCASSADYEQYFGPGTRLTVT.

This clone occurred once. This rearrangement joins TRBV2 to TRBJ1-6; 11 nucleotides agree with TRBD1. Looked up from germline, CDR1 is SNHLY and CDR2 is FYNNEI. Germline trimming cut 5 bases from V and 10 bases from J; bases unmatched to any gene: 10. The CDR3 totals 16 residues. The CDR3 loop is CASSPFFGQGASPLHF. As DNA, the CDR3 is TGTGCCAGCAGTCCATTCTTTGGACAGGGGGCCTCACCCCTCCACTTT.

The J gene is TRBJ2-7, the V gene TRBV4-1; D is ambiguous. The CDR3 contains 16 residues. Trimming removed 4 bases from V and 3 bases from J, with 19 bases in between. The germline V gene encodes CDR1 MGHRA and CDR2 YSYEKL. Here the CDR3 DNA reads TGCGCCAGCAGCCGTAGGCCAGGTCGGATCCTCTACGAGCAGTACTTC. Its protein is CASSRRPGRILYEQYF.

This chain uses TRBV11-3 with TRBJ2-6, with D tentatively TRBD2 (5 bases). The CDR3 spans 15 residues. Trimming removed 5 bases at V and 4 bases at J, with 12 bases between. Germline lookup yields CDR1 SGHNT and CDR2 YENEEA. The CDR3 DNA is TGTGCCAGCAGCCCACGTCCGGGGGGGGCCAACGTCCTGACTTTC. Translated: CASSPRPGGANVLTF.

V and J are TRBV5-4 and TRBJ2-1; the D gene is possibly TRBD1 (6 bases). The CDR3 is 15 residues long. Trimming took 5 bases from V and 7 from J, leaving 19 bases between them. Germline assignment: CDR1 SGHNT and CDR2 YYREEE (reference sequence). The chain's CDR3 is CASSHPTQGENEQFF. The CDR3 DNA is TGTGCCAGCAGTCACCCCACACAGGGAGAGAATGAGCAGTTCTTC.

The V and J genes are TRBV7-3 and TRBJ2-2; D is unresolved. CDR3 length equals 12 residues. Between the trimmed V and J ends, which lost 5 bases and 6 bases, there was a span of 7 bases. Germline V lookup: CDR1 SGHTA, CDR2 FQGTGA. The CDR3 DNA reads TGTGCCAGCAGCCCTGCATCCGGGGAGCTGTTTTTT. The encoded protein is CASSPASGELFF.

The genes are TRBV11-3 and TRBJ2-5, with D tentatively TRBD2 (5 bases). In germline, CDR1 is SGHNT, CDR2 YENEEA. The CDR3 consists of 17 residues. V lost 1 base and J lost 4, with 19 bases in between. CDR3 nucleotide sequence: TGTGCCAGCAGCTTAGGGTTAGAGGGAGCGGTCCGAGAGACCCAGTACTTC. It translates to CASSLGLEGAVRETQYF.

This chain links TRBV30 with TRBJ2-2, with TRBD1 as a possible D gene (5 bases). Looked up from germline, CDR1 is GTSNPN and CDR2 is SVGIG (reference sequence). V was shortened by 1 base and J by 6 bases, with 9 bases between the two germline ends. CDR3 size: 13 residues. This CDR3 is CAWSGQGSGELFF. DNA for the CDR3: TGTGCCTGGAGTGGCCAGGGCTCCGGGGAGCTGTTTTTT.

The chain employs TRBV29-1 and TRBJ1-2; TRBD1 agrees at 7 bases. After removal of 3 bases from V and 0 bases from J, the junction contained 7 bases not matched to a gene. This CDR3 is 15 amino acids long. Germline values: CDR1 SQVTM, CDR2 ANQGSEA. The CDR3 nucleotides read TGCAGCGTTGACCGAGACAGGGACCCTAACTATGGCTACACCTTC. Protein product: CSVDRDRDPNYGYTF. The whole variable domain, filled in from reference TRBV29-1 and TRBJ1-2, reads SAVISQKPSRDICQRGTSLTIQCQVDSQVTMMFWYRQQPGQSLTLIATANQGSEATYESGFVIDKFPISRPNLTFSTLTVSNMSPEDSSIYLCSVDRDRDPNYGYTFGSGTRLTVV.

The CDR3 DNA reads as TGTGCCAGCAGTGAAGGTATAATTGCTAGCGGGAGAATGTCCCAGTACTTC. Its protein is CASSEGIIASGRMSQYF. V gene TRBV6-1 combines with J gene TRBJ2-5, with TRBD2 matching over 10 bases. Germline CDR1 is MNHNS and CDR2 is SASEGT. The CDR3 sequence is 17 residues long. After removal of 1 base from V and 9 bases from J, the junction contained 14 bases not matched to a gene.